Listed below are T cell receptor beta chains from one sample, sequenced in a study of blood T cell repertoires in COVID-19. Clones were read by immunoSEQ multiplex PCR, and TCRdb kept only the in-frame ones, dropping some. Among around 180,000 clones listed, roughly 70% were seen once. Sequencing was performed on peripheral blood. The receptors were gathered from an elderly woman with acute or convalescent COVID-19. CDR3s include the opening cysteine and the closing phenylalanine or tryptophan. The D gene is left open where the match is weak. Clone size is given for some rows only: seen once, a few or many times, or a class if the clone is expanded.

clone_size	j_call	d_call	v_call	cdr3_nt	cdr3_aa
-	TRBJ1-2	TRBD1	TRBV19	TGTGCCAGTAGGATCACAGGGGACTATGGCTACACCTTC	CASRITGDYGYTF
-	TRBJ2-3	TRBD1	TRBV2	TGTGCCAGCAGGGATGCCCGGGACAGTGATACAGATACGCAGTATTTT	CASRDARDSDTDTQYF
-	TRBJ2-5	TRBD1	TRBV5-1	TGCGCCAGCAGCCCCGACAGGGTAGAGACCCAGTACTTC	CASSPDRVETQYF
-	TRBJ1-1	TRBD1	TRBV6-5	TGTGCCAGCAGTTCGACAGGGGTCGGCACTGAAGCTTTCTTT	CASSSTGVGTEAFF
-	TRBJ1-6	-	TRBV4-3	TGCGCCAGCAGCCAAGATGCGGATTATAATTCACCCCTCCACTTT	CASSQDADYNSPLHF
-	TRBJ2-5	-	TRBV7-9	TGTGCCAGCACCAAAGTCTATAACCAAGAGACCCAGTACTTC	CASTKVYNQETQYF
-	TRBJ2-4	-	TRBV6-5	TGTGCCAGCAGCGGATCAGGGATTGCCAAAAACATTCAGTACTTC	CASSGSGIAKNIQYF
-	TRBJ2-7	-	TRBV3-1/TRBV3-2	TGTGCCAGCAGCCAGGCAGGCAGGGGGGCCTACGAGCAGTACTTC	CASSQAGRGAYEQYF
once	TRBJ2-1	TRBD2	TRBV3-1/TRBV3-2	TGTGCCAGCAGCCAGGGGACTAGGCGGATGTTCTTC	CASSQGTRRMFF
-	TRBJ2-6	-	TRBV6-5	TGTGCCAGCAGGACGGGTCATGGGGCCAACGTCCTGACTTTC	CASRTGHGANVLTF
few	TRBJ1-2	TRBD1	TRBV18	TGTGCCAGCTCACCACCGGGACAGGGTATCTATGGCTACACCTTC	CASSPPGQGIYGYTF
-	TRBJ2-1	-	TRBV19	TGTGCCAGTAGTCTGCTTGGGGCTGACAATGAGCAGTTCTTC	CASSLLGADNEQFF
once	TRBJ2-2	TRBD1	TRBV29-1	TGCAGCGTCACCGGACAGGGGGACGGGGAGCTGTTTTTT	CSVTGQGDGELFF
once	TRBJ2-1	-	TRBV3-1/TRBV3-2	TGTGCCAGCAGCCAAGAGCTGGGACTGGGCTGGAATGAGCAGTTCTTC	CASSQELGLGWNEQFF
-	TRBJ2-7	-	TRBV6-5	TGTGCCAGCAGTTCCCCGAGACAGCGGGCGGGAGAGCAGTACTTC	CASSSPRQRAGEQYF
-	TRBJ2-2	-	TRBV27	TGTGCCAGCAGGAAGGGTGACAGATTCACCGGGGAGCTGTTTTTT	CASRKGDRFTGELFF
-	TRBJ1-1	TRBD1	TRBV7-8	TGTGCCAGCAGCTCCCAACAGGGGGCTGGGGCTGAAGCTTTCTTT	CASSSQQGAGAEAFF
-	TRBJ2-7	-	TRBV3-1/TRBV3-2	TGTGCCAGCACCCGGGGGCTAGCGGACTCCTACGAGCAGTACTTC	CASTRGLADSYEQYF
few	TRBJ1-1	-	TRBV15	TGTGCCACCAGCAGAAACGGGATGGCGGACCAAGCTTTCTTT	CATSRNGMADQAFF
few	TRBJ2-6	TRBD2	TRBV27	TGTGCCAGCAGTTGGACTAGTGACTCTGTCGGGGCCAACGTCCTGACTTTC	CASSWTSDSVGANVLTF
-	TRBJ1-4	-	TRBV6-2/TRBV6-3	TGTGCCAGCAGTGGACAGCCAACTAATGAAAAACTGTTTTTT	CASSGQPTNEKLFF
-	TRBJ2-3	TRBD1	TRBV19	TGTGCCAGTAGTTTCGGACAGGGGGCTGATACGCAGTATTTT	CASSFGQGADTQYF
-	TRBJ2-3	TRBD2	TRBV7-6	TGTGCCAGCAGTCCCCTTAATATAGCGGGAGGAAGAGATACGCAGTATTTT	CASSPLNIAGGRDTQYF